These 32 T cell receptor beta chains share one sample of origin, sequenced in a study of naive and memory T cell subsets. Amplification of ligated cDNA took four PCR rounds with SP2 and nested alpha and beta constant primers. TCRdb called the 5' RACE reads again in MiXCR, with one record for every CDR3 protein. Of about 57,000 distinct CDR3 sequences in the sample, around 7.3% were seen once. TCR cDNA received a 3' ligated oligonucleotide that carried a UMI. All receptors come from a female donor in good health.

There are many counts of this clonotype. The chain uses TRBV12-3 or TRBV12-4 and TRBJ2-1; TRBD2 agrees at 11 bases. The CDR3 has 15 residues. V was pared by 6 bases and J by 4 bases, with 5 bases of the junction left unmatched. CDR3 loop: CASSPRTSGYNEQFF. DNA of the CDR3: TGTGCCAGCAGCCCTAGGACTAGCGGGTACAATGAGCAGTTCTTC.

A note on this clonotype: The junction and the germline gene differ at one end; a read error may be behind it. The chain's CDR3 is CAGQSDGDTF. The CDR3, as DNA: TGTGCCGGACAGTCGGATGGCGACACCTTC. V usage is TRBV6-2 or TRBV6-3 and J usage is TRBJ1-2, with D perhaps matching TRBD1 (6 bases). Germline lookup yields CDR1 MNHEY and CDR2 SVGEGT. This CDR3 region has 10 residues.

The CDR3 loop is CASSKGERASQYF. The CDR3 bases are TGTGCCAGCAGCAAAGGAGAGCGGGCATCGCAGTATTTT. This sequence joins TRBV7-6 and TRBJ2-3, with D tentatively TRBD2 (6 bases). The CDR3 sequence is 13 residues long. CDR1 is SGHVS and CDR2 is FNYEAQ in the germline V gene. Trimming stripped 5 bases from V and 10 bases from J, with 16 bases between.

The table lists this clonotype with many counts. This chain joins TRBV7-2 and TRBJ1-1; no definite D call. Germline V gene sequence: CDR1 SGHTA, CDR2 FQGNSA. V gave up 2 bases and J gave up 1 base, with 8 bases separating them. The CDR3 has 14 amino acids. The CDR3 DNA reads TGTGCCAGCAGCTTAACCCTAGGGAACACTGAAGCTTTCTTT. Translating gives CASSLTLGNTEAFF.

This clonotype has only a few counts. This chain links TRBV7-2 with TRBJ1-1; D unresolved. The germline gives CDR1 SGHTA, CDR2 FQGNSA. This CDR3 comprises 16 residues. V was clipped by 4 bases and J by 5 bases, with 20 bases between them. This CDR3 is CASSSHPGEGKTEAFF. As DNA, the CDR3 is TGTGCCAGCAGCTCTCATCCGGGTGAGGGAAAAACTGAAGCTTTCTTT.

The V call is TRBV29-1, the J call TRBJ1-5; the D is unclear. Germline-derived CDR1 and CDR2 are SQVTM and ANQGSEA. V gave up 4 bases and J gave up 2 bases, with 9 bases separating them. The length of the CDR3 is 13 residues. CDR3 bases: TGCAGCGTTGTAGGAGGAGGCAATCAGCCCCAGCATTTT. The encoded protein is CSVVGGGNQPQHF.

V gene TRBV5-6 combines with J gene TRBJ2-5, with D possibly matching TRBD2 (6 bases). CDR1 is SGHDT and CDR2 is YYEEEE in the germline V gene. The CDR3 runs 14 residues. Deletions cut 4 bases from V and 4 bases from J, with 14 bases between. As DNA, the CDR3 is TGTGCCAGCAGCCCGCGGGGTTTAGGAGAGACCCAGTACTTC. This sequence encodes CASSPRGLGETQYF.

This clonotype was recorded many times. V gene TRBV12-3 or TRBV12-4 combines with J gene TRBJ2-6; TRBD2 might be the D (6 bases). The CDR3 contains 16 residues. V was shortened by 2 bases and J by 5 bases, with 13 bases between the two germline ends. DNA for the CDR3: TGTGCCAGCAGTTTAACTCCGGGAGTCTGGGCCAACGTCCTGACTTTC. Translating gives CASSLTPGVWANVLTF.

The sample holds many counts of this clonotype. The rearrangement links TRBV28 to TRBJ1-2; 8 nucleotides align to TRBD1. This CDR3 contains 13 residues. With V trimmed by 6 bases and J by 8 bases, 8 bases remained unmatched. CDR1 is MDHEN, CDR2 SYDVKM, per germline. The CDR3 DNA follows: TGTGCCAGCAGACAGGGGGTAGTAAGGGGCTACACCTTC. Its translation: CASRQGVVRGYTF.

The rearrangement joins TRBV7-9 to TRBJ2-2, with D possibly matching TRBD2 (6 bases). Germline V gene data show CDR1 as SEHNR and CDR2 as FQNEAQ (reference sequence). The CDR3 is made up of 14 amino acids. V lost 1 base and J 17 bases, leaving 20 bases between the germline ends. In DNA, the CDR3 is TGTGCCAGCAGCTTAGGTCAACCTCGGGACTTCCCATTTTTT. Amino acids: CASSLGQPRDFPFF.

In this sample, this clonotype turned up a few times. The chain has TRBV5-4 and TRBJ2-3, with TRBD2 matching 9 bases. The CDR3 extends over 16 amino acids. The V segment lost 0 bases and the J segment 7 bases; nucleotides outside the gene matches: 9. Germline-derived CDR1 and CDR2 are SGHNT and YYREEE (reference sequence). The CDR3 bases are TGTGCCAGCAGCTTGGTGCTGCGGGGGGGCCGAAATACGCAGTATTTT. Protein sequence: CASSLVLRGGRNTQYF.

CDR3 sequence: CASNRGGVTDTQYF. The CDR3 bases are TGTGCCAGCAACCGGGGGGGCGTCACAGATACGCAGTATTTT. V gene TRBV7-2 combines with J gene TRBJ2-3, with 8 positions matching TRBD2. CDR1 and CDR2 from the germline V gene are SGHTA and FQGNSA. This CDR3 contains 14 residues. The J segment lost 2 bases and the V segment lost 7 bases, leaving 5 bases of the junction unmatched.

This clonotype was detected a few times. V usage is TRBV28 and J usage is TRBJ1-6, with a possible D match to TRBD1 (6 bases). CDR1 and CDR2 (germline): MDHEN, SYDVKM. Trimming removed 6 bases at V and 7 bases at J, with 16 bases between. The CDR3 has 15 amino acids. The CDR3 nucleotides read TGTGCCAGCAGCCCTCCGACAGGCCACAATTCACCCCTCCACTTT. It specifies CASSPPTGHNSPLHF.

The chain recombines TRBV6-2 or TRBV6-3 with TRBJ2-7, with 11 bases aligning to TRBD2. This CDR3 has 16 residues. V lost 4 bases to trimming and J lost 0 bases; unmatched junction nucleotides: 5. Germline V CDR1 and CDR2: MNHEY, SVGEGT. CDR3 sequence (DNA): TGTGCCAGCAGTTCCACTAGCGGGGGAAACTCCTACGAGCAGTACTTC. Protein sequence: CASSSTSGGNSYEQYF.

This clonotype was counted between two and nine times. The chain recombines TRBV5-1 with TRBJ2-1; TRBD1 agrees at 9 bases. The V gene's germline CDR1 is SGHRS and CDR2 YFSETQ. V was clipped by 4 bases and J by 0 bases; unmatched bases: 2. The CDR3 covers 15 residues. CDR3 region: CASSPGQGSYNEQFF. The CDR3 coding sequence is TGCGCCAGCAGCCCGGGACAGGGCTCCTACAATGAGCAGTTCTTC.

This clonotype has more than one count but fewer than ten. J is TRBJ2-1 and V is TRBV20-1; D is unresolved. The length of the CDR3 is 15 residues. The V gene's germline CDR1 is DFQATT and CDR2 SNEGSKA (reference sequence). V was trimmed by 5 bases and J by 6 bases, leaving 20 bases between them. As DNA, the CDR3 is TGCAGTGCTGACCCAGGACGTAAGGAGTTCAATGAGCAGTTCTTC. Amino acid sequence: CSADPGRKEFNEQFF.

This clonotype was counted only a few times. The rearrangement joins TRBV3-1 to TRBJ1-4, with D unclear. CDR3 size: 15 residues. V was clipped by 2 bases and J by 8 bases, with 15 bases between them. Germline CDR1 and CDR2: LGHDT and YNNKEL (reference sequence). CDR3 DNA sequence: TGTGCCAGCAGCCAATTGTCGGGGTGTATCGAAAAACTGTTTTTT. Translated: CASSQLSGCIEKLFF.

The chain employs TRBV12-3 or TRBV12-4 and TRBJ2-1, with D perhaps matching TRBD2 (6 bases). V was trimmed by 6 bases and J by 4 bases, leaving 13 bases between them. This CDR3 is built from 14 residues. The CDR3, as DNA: TGTGCCAGCAGCCGGGGACTTTCATACAATGAGCAGTTCTTC. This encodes CASSRGLSYNEQFF.

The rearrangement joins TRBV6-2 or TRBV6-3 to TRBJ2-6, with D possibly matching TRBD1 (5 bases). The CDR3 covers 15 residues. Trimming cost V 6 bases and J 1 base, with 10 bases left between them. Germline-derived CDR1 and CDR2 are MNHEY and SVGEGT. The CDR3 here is CASRPPGSGANVLTF. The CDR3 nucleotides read TGTGCCAGCAGGCCCCCAGGGTCTGGGGCCAACGTCCTGACTTTC.

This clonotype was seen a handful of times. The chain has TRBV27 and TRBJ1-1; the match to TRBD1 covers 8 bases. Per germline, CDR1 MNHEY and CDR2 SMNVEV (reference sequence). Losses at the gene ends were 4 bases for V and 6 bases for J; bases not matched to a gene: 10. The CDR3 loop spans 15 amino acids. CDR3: CASSSSGQGRAEAFF. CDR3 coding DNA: TGTGCCAGCAGTTCCAGCGGACAGGGAAGGGCTGAAGCTTTCTTT.

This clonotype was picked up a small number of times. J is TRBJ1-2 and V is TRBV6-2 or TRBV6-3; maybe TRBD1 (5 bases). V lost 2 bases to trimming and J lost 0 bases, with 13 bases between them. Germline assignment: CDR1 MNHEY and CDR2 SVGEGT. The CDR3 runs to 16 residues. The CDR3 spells CASSYAGPETNYGYTF. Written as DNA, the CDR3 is TGTGCCAGCAGTTACGCGGGGCCGGAGACTAACTATGGCTACACCTTC.

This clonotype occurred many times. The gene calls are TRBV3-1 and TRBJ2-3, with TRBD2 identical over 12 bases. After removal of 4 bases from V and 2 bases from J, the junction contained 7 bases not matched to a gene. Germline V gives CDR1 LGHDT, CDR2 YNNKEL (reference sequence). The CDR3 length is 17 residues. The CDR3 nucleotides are TGTGCCAGCAGCCGAAGACTAGCGGGGGAACCCACAGATACGCAGTATTTT. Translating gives CASSRRLAGEPTDTQYF.

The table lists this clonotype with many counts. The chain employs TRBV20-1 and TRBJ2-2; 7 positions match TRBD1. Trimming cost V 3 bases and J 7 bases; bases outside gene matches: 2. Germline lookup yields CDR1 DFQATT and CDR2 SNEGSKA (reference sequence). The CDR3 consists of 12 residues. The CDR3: CSASRDSGELFF. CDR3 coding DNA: TGCAGTGCTAGTAGGGACAGCGGGGAGCTGTTTTTT.

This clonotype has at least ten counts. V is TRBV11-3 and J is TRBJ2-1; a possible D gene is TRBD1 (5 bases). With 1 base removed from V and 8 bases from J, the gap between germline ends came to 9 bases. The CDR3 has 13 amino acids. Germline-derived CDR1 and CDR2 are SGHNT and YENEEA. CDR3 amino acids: CASSLATGDEQFF. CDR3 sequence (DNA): TGTGCCAGCAGCTTAGCCACAGGAGATGAGCAGTTCTTC.

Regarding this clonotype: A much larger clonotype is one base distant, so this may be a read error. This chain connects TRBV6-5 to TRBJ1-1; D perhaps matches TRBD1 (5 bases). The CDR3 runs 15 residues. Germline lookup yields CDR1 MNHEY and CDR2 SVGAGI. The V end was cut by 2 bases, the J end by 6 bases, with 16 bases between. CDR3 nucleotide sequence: TGTGCCAGCAGTTACGGGACGGCATATGGCTCTGAAGCTTTCTTT. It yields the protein CASSYGTAYGSEAFF.

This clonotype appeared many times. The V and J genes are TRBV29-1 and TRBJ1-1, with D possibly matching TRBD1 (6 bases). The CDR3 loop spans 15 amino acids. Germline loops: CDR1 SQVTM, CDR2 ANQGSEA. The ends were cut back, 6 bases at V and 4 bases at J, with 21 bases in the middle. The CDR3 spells CSVRGLTKGPTEAFF. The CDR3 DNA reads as TGCAGCGTCAGGGGACTCACCAAGGGGCCCACTGAAGCTTTCTTT.

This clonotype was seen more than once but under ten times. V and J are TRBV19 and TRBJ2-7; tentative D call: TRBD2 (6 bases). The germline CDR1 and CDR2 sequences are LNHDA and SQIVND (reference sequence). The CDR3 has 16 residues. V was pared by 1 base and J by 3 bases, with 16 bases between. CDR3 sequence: CASSIVGGPGVYEQYF. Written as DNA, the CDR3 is TGTGCCAGTAGTATAGTCGGCGGCCCGGGGGTCTACGAGCAGTACTTC. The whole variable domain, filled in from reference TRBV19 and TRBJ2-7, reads DGGITQSPKYLFRKEGQNVTLSCEQNLNHDAMYWYRQDPGQGLRLIYYSQIVNDFQKGDIAEGYSVSREKKESFPLTVTSAQKNPTAFYLCASSIVGGPGVYEQYFGPGTRLTVT.

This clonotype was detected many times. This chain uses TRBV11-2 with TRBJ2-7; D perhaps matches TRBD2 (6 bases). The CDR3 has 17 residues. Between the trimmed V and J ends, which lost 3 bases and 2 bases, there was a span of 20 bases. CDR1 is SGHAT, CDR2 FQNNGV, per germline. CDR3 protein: CASSLGLGRTQTYEQYF. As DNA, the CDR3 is TGTGCCAGCAGCTTGGGGTTGGGGAGGACACAAACCTACGAGCAGTACTTC.

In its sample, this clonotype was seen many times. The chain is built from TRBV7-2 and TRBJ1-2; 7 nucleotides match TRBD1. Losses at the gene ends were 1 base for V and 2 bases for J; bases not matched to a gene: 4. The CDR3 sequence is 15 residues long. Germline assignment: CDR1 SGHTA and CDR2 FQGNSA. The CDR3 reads CASSLGQGPNYGYTF. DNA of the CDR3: TGTGCCAGCAGCTTAGGACAGGGCCCAAACTATGGCTACACCTTC.

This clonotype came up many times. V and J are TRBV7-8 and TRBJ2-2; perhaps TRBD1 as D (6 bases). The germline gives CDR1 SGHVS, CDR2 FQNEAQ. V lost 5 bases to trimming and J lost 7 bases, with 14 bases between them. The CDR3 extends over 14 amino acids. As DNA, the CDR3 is TGTGCCAGCAGCGCCGACAGGCTTGGCGGGGAGCTGTTTTTT. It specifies CASSADRLGGELFF.

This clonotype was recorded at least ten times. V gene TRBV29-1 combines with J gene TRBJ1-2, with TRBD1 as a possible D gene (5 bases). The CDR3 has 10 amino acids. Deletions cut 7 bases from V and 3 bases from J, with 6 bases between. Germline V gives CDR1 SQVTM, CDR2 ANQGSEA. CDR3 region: CSGGDYGYTF. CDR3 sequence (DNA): TGCAGCGGGGGGGACTATGGCTACACCTTC. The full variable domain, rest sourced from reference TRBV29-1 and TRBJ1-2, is SAVISQKPSRDICQRGTSLTIQCQVDSQVTMMFWYRQQPGQSLTLIATANQGSEATYESGFVIDKFPISRPNLTFSTLTVSNMSPEDSSIYLCSGGDYGYTFGSGTRLTVV.

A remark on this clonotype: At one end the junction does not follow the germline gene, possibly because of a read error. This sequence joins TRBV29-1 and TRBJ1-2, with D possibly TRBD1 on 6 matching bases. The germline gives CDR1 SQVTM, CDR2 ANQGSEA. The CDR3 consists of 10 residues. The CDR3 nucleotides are TGCAGCTCAGGGGAGTCTGGCGACACCTTC. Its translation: CSSGESGDTF.